The TCR beta chain under discussion was sequenced for a study of blood T cell repertoires in COVID-19. Clones were read by immunoSEQ multiplex PCR, and TCRdb kept only the in-frame ones, dropping some. The data show about 270,000 clones, around nine tenths seen once. This CDR3 comprises 16 residues. The junction had 9 bases not matched to a gene; V was cut back by 4 bases and J by 3 bases. CDR1 MNHEY and CDR2 SVGAGI come from the germline V gene. This TCR derives from a middle-aged man with active or convalescent COVID-19. The rearrangement links TRBV6-5 to TRBJ2-1; 7 positions match TRBD2. Sequencing used peripheral blood. CDR3 loop: CASSWGPVAGYNEQFF. In DNA form, the CDR3 reads TGTGCCAGCAGTTGGGGTCCGGTAGCGGGCTACAATGAGCAGTTCTTC.